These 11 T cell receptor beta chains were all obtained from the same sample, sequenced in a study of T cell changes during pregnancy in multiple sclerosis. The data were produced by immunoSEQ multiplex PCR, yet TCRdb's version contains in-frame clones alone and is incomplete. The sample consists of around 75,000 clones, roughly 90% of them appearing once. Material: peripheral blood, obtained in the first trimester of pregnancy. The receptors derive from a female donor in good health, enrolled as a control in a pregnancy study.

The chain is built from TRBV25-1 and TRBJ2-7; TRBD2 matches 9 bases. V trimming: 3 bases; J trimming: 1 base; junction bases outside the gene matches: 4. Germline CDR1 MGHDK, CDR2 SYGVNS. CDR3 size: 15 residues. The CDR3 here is CASSDVAGGSYEQYF. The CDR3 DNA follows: TGTGCCAGCAGTGATGTGGCGGGGGGGTCCTACGAGCAGTACTTC.

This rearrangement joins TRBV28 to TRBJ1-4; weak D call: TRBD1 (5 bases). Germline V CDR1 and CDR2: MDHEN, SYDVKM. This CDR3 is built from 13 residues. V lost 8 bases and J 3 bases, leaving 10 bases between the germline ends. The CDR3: CASGGGANEKLFF. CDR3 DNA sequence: TGTGCCAGCGGGGGGGGAGCTAATGAAAAACTGTTTTTT.

In DNA, the CDR3 is TGTGCCGCCCGCGAGCGGACGAACACTGAAGCTTTCTTT. It is translated as CAARERTNTEAFF. The V gene is TRBV6-5, the J gene TRBJ1-1; no clear D. Germline V CDR1 and CDR2: MNHEY, SVGAGI. This CDR3 contains 13 residues. Trimming removed 11 bases at V and 1 base at J, with 14 bases between.

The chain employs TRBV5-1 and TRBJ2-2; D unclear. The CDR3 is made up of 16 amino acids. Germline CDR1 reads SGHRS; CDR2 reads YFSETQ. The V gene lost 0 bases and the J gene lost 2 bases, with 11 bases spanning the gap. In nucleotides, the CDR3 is TGCGCCAGCAGCTTGGGTACAGCAGAAAACACCGGGGAGCTGTTTTTT. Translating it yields CASSLGTAENTGELFF.

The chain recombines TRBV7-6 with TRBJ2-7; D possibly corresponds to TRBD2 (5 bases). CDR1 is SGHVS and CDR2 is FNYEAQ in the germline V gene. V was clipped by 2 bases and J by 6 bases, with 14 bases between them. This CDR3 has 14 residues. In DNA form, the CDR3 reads TGTGCCAGCAGCTTAACCCGTGGAGGTGGCGAGCAGTACTTC. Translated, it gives CASSLTRGGGEQYF.

As DNA, the CDR3 is TGTGCCAGTAGCCTGACAGGACGGCCTGAAAAACTGTTTTTT. It yields the protein CASSLTGRPEKLFF. The chain links TRBV19 to TRBJ1-4; a weak D match, TRBD1 (6 bases). The length of the CDR3 is 14 residues. Germline V CDR1 and CDR2: LNHDA, SQIVND (reference sequence). The germline V and J ends were trimmed by 6 bases and 7 bases, with 15 bases remaining between them.

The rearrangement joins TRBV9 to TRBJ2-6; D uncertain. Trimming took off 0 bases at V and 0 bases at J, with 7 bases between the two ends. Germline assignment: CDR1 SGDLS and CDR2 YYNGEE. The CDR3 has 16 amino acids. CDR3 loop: CASSVDFRSGANVLTF. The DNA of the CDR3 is TGTGCCAGCAGCGTAGACTTCCGCTCTGGGGCCAACGTCCTGACTTTC.

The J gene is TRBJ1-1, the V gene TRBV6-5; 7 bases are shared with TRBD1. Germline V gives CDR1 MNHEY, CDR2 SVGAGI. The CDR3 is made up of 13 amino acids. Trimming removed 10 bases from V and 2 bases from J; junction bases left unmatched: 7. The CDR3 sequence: CATERQGNTEAFF. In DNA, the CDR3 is TGTGCCACAGAGAGACAGGGAAACACTGAAGCTTTCTTT.

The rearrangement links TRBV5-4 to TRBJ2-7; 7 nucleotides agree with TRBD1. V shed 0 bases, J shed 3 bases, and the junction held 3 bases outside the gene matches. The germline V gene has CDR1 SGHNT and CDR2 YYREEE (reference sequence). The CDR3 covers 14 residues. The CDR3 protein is CASSLAGTDYEQYF. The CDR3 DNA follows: TGTGCCAGCAGCTTGGCCGGGACAGACTACGAGCAGTACTTC.

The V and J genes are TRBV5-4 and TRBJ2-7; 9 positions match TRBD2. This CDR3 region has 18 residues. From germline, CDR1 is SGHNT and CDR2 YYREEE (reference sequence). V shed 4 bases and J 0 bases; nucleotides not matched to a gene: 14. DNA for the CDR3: TGTGCCAGCAGCCGCGGGAGGGCCGATTTGTCCAGCTCCTACGAGCAGTACTTC. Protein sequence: CASSRGRADLSSSYEQYF.

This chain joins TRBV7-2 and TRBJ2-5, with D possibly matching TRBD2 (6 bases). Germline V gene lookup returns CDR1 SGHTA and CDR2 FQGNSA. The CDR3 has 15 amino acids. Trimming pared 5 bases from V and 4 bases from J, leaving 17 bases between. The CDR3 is CASSPLRAGRETQYF. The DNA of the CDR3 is TGTGCCAGCAGCCCCCTCCGGGCGGGGAGAGAGACCCAGTACTTC.